This T cell receptor (beta chain) was sequenced for a study of blood T cell repertoires in COVID-19 (dated by TCRdb to the early 2020s). Broadly, across the study: Collaborator samples came from the United States, Italy and Spain and covered acute and convalescent phases of COVID-19. The repertoires were released in a freely available public database meant as a resource for research on the immune response to SARS-CoV-2. The dataset comprised deeply sampled blood TCRbeta repertoires from subjects exposed to, actively infected with, or recovered from COVID-19. The material from the prospective study consisted of cDNA or gDNA derived from T cells, B-cell-depleted T cells, or PBMCs. Where available, HLA class I and class II types were taken from metadata supplied by the sample provider and were not determined by assay-based typing. The samples were drawn from the first 160 participants of the ongoing ImmuneRACE study and from more than 1,000 subjects provided by 6 global collaborators. The sample metadata nearly always contained a de-identified subject ID, COVID-19 status, age in years and sex. What the study reported, not specific to this receptor: The amount of clinical and demographic metadata varied by source and participant and was provided uncurated.

TCRbeta CDR3 regions were amplified from genomic DNA by means of the immunoSEQ Assay, a bias-controlled multiplex PCR. The source study handled its data this way. The number of nucleated cells in each sample was estimated from the amplification of reference gene primers within the assay. To quantify the absolute abundance of each unique TCRbeta CDR3 rearrangement, sequence reads were collapsed and filtered. For each sample, productive Simpson clonality was calculated as the square root of Simpson's diversity index across productive rearrangements. TCRdb took over this immuneACCESS table, retaining in-frame rearrangements with V and J assigned. Such tables are incomplete; in checked studies, under half of the missing clones stem from an unresolved V gene, and the remainder is unexplained. The DNA gave D and trimming, while V, J and clone size come from that table. The sample table shows around 40,000 clones, and 87% are seen once. In total, the top ten clones hold 24% of the sample.

The junction shows trimming of 4 bases on V and 3 bases on J, and the gene matches do not reach 9 bases of it. CDR1 and CDR2 are read off the germline V gene (reference sequence) as LGHDT and YNNKEL. Spanning cysteine to phenylalanine, the CDR3 consists of 17 amino acids. Of all the DNA, just the CDR3 is kept, 51 bases in frame from base 1. There are a few counts of this clone. Its target antigen remains unknown. The input lacks base qualities; no much larger clone sits a single base away. Whole blood was collected in K2EDTA tubes by collaborating institutions according to the institutions' own protocols. For TCRbeta analysis, collaborators shipped samples as frozen whole blood, isolated PBMCs, or DNA extracted from either of those sample types.

Sequenced material: peripheral blood. The sequence is built from TRBV3-1 (or the pseudogene TRBV3-2) and TRBJ2-1, with 10 bases matching TRBD2. This sequence originates from a man aged 45-65 years with active or convalescent COVID-19. The DNA sequence is TGTGCCAGCAGCCTTTGGACCGGGACTAGCGACTACAATGAGCAGTTCTTC. It translates as CASSLWTGTSDYNEQFF.